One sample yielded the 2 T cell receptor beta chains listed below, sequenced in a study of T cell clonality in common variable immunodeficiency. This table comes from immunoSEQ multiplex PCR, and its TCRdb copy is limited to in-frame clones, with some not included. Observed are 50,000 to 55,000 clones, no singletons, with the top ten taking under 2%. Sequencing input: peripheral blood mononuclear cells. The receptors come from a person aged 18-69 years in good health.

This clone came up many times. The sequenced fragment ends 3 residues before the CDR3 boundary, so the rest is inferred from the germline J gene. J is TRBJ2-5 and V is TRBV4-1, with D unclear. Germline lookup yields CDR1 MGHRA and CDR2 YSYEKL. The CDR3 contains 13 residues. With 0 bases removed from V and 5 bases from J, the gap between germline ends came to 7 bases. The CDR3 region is CASSQDHAETQYF. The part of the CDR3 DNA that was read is TGCGCCAGCAGCCAAGATCATGCGGAGACC.

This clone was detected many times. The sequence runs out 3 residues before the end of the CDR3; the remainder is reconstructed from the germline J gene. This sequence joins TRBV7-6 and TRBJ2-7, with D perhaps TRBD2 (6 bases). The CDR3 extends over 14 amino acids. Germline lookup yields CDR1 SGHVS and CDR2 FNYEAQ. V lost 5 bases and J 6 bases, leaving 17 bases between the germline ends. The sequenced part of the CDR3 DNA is TGTGCCAGCAGCAACCCGCTCCAAGCGGGCGAG. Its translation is CASSNPLQAGE. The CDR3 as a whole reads CASSNPLQAGEQYF.